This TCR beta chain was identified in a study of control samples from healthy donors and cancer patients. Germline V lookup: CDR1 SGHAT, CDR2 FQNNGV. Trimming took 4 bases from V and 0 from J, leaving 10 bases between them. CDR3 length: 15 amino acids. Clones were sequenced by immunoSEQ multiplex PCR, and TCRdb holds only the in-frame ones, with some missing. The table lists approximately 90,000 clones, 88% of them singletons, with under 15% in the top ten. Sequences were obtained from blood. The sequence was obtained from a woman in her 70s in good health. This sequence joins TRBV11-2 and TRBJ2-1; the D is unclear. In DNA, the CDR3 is TGTGCCAGCAGCTCCCCTATTAGCTCCTACAATGAGCAGTTCTTC. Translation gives CASSSPISSYNEQFF. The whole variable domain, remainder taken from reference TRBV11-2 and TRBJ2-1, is EAGVAQSPRYKIIEKRQSVAFWCNPISGHATLYWYQQILGQGPKLLIQFQNNGVVDDSQLPKDRFSAERLKGVDSTLKIQPAKLEDSAVYLCASSSPISSYNEQFFGPGTRLTVL.